This T cell receptor (beta chain) was documented in a study of blood T cells in healthy people across ages. Background on the study: Per two T cells, about one barcoded beta molecule was captured through template switching.

Germline V gene lookup returns CDR1 SNHLY and CDR2 FYNNEI. The CDR3 is 15 amino acids. Total RNA was extracted at no less than 6 micrograms per sample. Sample-barcoded 5' priming and a J-beta primer mix drove a second PCR of about 7 to 12 cycles. In TCRdb, the 5' RACE reads were re-called with MiXCR into one record per CDR3 protein. The sample lists over 1,200,000 distinct CDR3 sequences; 45% to 70% were seen once. Whole-study findings and limits: TCR beta diversity correlated strongly with naive T cell percentage. What prevented conclusive comparison of naive and antigen-experienced cells was that PBMCs were unsorted.

A single count supports this clonotype. Its antigen is undetermined. A junction boundary mismatches the germline segment, possibly from a read error. The sample was blood. This sequence originates from a man between 18 and 29 years old in good health. This rearrangement joins TRBV2 to TRBJ1-2; no clear D. The CDR3: CAGSEILATDYGYTF. The CDR3 DNA sequence: TGTGCCGGCAGTGAAATTCTCGCAACAGACTATGGCTACACCTTC. The full variable domain, its missing parts supplied by reference TRBV2 and TRBJ1-2, is EPEVTQTPSHQVTQMGQEVILRCVPISNHLYFYWYRQILGQKVEFLVSFYNNEISEKSEIFDDQFSVERPDGSNFTLKIRSTKLEDSAMYFCAGSEILATDYGYTFGSGTRLTVV.